The 23 T cell receptor beta chains below were found in one sample sequenced in a study of cytomegalovirus exposure and HLA in healthy donors. 60 Vbeta and 13 Jbeta primers were used in PCR. The assay was immunoSEQ multiplex PCR, and TCRdb's table has in-frame clones only and misses some. The sample has about 150,000 clones, around 80% seen once. Sequencing was carried out using PBMCs. The receptors derive from a man aged 25-40 years in good health.

The rearrangement joins TRBV2 to TRBJ2-1, with 9 bases aligning to TRBD1. Germline CDR1 and CDR2: SNHLY and FYNNEI. V shed 1 base, J shed 4 bases, and the junction held 5 bases outside the gene matches. This CDR3 is 16 amino acids long. CDR3 nucleotides: TGTGCCAGCAGTGAAGAGGGACAGGGATATTACAATGAGCAGTTCTTC. Translated: CASSEEGQGYYNEQFF.

The genes are TRBV4-3 and TRBJ1-2; D may be TRBD1 (5 bases). V lost 0 bases and J 1 base, leaving 12 bases between the germline ends. The germline V gene encodes CDR1 LGHNA and CDR2 YSLEER. The CDR3 extends over 16 amino acids. CDR3 DNA sequence: TGCGCCAGCAGCCAAGATCTGCAGGGTGGTAACTATGGCTACACCTTC. Its translation is CASSQDLQGGNYGYTF.

The chain employs TRBV30 and TRBJ2-7; TRBD2 agrees at 7 bases. This CDR3 contains 12 residues. Trimming cost V 4 bases and J 4 bases; bases outside gene matches: 4. The germline CDR1 and CDR2 sequences are GTSNPN and SVGIG (reference sequence). CDR3 region: CAWTSGGYEQYF. The DNA for the CDR3 is TGTGCCTGGACTAGCGGTGGGTACGAGCAGTACTTC.

The V call is TRBV4-1, the J call TRBJ2-7; TRBD2 matches at 9 bases. In germline, CDR1 is MGHRA, CDR2 YSYEKL. V lost 1 base, J lost 5 bases, and 9 bases stayed unmatched. This CDR3 has 16 residues. Here the CDR3 DNA reads TGCGCCAGCAGCCAAGTAGGGCGGGAGGGCCTCCACGAGCAGTACTTC. Its translation is CASSQVGREGLHEQYF.

The V gene is TRBV4-1, the J gene TRBJ2-7; tentatively, D is TRBD1 (5 bases). From germline, CDR1 is MGHRA and CDR2 YSYEKL. V was cut by 3 bases and J by 0 bases, with 12 bases left in between. This CDR3 has 15 residues. The CDR3 region has the DNA TGCGCCAGCAGCCACGGAGACAGAGTCTCCTACGAGCAGTACTTC. Its protein is CASSHGDRVSYEQYF.

This chain joins TRBV4-3 and TRBJ2-7; the D gene is possibly TRBD2 (6 bases). The germline V and J ends were trimmed by 0 bases and 5 bases, with 20 bases remaining between them. The CDR3 has 17 residues. Looked up from germline, CDR1 is LGHNA and CDR2 is YSLEER. CDR3 in amino acids: CASSQDGATGVLHEQYF. CDR3 DNA: TGCGCCAGCAGCCAAGATGGGGCAACGGGAGTACTACACGAGCAGTACTTC.

The chain's CDR3 is CASSAATGYYEQYF. The CDR3 nucleotides read TGTGCCAGCAGCGCTGCGACAGGCTACTACGAGCAGTACTTC. The J gene is TRBJ2-7, the V gene TRBV9; perhaps TRBD1 as D (6 bases). V dropped 3 bases and J dropped 3 bases, with 13 bases sitting between them. Germline V gives CDR1 SGDLS, CDR2 YYNGEE. The CDR3 covers 14 residues.

On this clone: At one end, the junction sequence differs from germline, possibly due to a read error. The J gene is TRBJ1-4, the V gene TRBV7-9; no firm D call. This CDR3 spans 15 amino acids. Per the germline V gene, CDR1 is SEHNR and CDR2 is FQNEAQ (reference sequence). CDR3 DNA: TGTTCCAGCAGCTTCAGAGGGCCAACTAATGAAAAACTGTTTTTT. It encodes CSSSFRGPTNEKLFF.

The rearrangement joins TRBV6-5 to TRBJ2-5; no firm D call. The end of the DNA is better explained by TRBJ2-7, so the J call may be wrong. Germline-derived CDR1 and CDR2 are MNHEY and SVGAGI. The CDR3 totals 15 residues. DNA of the CDR3: TGTGCCAGCAGTCCCCTTCTTCAGACATTCCACGAGCAGTACTTC. Its protein product is CASSPLLQTFHEQYF.

The chain combines TRBV9 with TRBJ1-2; the D is unclear. Looked up from germline, CDR1 is SGDLS and CDR2 is YYNGEE. V dropped 0 bases and J dropped 4 bases, with 4 bases sitting between them. The CDR3 sequence is 12 residues long. The DNA of the CDR3 is TGTGCCAGCAGCGTAGTCGGCTATGGCTACACCTTC. Protein: CASSVVGYGYTF.

The CDR3 loop reads CASSAGLVYEQYF. CDR3 bases: TGTGCCAGCAGTGCGGGGTTGGTTTACGAGCAGTACTTC. The chain employs TRBV27 and TRBJ2-7; D might be TRBD2 (6 bases). Germline V gene data show CDR1 as MNHEY and CDR2 as SMNVEV (reference sequence). The CDR3 is 13 residues long. V shed 5 bases and J shed 4 bases, with 12 bases lying between them.

The genes are TRBV6-1 and TRBJ1-5; no firm D call. The CDR3 loop spans 13 amino acids. The germline V gene has CDR1 MNHNS and CDR2 SASEGT. V lost 3 bases and J lost 7, with 10 bases in between. The CDR3 sequence: CASSERGMQPQHF. The CDR3 bases are TGTGCCAGCAGTGAGCGGGGAATGCAGCCCCAGCATTTT.

This clone was seen a handful of times. The chain employs TRBV6-5 and TRBJ2-7, with D unresolved. This CDR3 has 13 amino acids. Germline V gene data show CDR1 as MNHEY and CDR2 as SVGAGI. Trimming shortened V by 6 bases and J by 5 bases, and 14 bases separated the two germline ends. Here the CDR3 reads CASSNEAVNEQYF. Here the CDR3 DNA reads TGTGCCAGCAGCAACGAGGCGGTGAACGAGCAGTACTTC.

This clone appeared a few times. This chain links TRBV11-2 with TRBJ2-2, with 9 bases fitting TRBD1. CDR3 length: 18 residues. Unmatched junction bases numbered 9, after V lost 1 base and J lost 3 bases. Germline V lookup: CDR1 SGHAT, CDR2 FQNNGV. The CDR3 here is CASSLVRFGTGYTGELFF. The CDR3 DNA sequence: TGTGCCAGCAGCTTAGTGCGTTTCGGGACAGGGTACACCGGGGAGCTGTTTTTT.

This clone was seen more than once but under ten times. V usage is TRBV28 and J usage is TRBJ2-5; TRBD1 matches 8 bases. The junction had 10 bases not matched to a gene; V was cut back by 6 bases and J by 7 bases. CDR1 is MDHEN and CDR2 is SYDVKM in the germline V gene. The CDR3 totals 14 residues. The CDR3 DNA reads as TGTGCCAGCAGGGGGGGACAGGCCAAAGGGACCCAGTACTTC. Amino acid sequence: CASRGGQAKGTQYF.

The rearrangement uses TRBV6-5 and TRBJ1-1, with 8 nucleotides matching TRBD1. The CDR3 is 15 residues long. V gave up 7 bases and J gave up 6 bases; unmatched junction bases: 13. Germline CDR1 and CDR2: MNHEY and SVGAGI. The CDR3 DNA sequence: TGTGCCAGCACTCTAACCCAGGGGGCTGGATCTGAAGCTTTCTTT. Amino acids: CASTLTQGAGSEAFF.

The chain links TRBV6-6 to TRBJ2-7; 7 bases align to TRBD1. Unmatched junction bases numbered 6, after V lost 7 bases and J lost 3 bases. The CDR3 is 13 amino acids. Germline values: CDR1 MNHNY, CDR2 SVGAGI (reference sequence). CDR3 in amino acids: CASTEGQFYEQYF. CDR3 nucleotides: TGTGCCAGCACCGAGGGACAGTTCTACGAGCAGTACTTC.

About this clone: This CDR3 is also generated by other DNA sequences in the sample. The chain couples TRBV11-2 to TRBJ2-5, with D hard to call. The length of the CDR3 is 12 residues. Germline CDR1 and CDR2: SGHAT and FQNNGV. The germline V and J ends were trimmed by 1 base and 5 bases, with 5 bases remaining between them. CDR3 sequence: CASSLVQETQYF. CDR3 nucleotides: TGTGCCAGCAGCTTAGTTCAGGAGACCCAGTACTTC.

The chain couples TRBV7-3 to TRBJ2-7; 12 positions agree with TRBD2. The CDR3 spans 17 residues. CDR1 SGHTA and CDR2 FQGTGA come from the germline V gene. The trim removed 6 bases at V and 3 bases at J, leaving 12 bases unmatched. CDR3 sequence: CASSPFGPTSGSYEQYF. The CDR3 DNA reads TGTGCCAGCAGTCCCTTCGGCCCGACTAGCGGGAGCTACGAGCAGTACTTC.

The sample holds a few counts of this clone. The V gene is TRBV11-3, the J gene TRBJ2-5; 7 bases align to TRBD2. The J segment lost 5 bases and the V segment lost 5 bases, leaving 11 bases of the junction unmatched. CDR3 size: 15 residues. From germline, CDR1 is SGHNT and CDR2 YENEEA. The CDR3 bases are TGTGCCAGCAGCACTCGGACTAGTCAGGTTGAGACCCAGTACTTC. This gives the protein CASSTRTSQVETQYF.

The CDR3 loop is CASSFPGLAGNEQFF. The DNA of the CDR3 is TGTGCCAGCAGTTTCCCCGGGCTAGCGGGAAATGAGCAGTTCTTC. The chain employs TRBV27 and TRBJ2-1, with 9 bases lining up with TRBD2. The germline gives CDR1 MNHEY, CDR2 SMNVEV (reference sequence). The CDR3 has 15 residues. J was trimmed by 7 bases and V by 3 bases; bases with no gene match: 7.

V and J are TRBV15 and TRBJ2-1; TRBD2 matches at 9 bases. CDR3 size: 16 residues. J gave up 6 bases and V 4 bases, and 10 bases lay outside the gene matches. Germline V gives CDR1 LNHNV, CDR2 YYDKDF (reference sequence). Written as DNA, the CDR3 is TGTGCCACCAGCACCAGCAGGACTAGCGCTGGCAATGAGCAGTTCTTC. It translates to CATSTSRTSAGNEQFF.

The gene calls are TRBV2 and TRBJ2-7; D might be TRBD2 (5 bases). Trimming pared 4 bases from V and 2 bases from J, leaving 15 bases between. Germline V gene data show CDR1 as SNHLY and CDR2 as FYNNEI. The length of the CDR3 is 15 residues. The CDR3 DNA is TGTGCCAGCAGTGGGGCGGGCCCAAAGACCTACGAGCAGTACTTC. It codes for CASSGAGPKTYEQYF.